Below are 6 T cell receptor beta chains sequenced from a single sample in a study of cytotoxic CD8 clonotypes in ibrutinib-treated CLL. Libraries were prepared by immunoSEQ multiplex PCR; TCRdb keeps only in-frame clonotypes and omits some of them. The repertoire holds tens of thousands of clones, with around 55% as singletons. Sequenced material: PBMCs, taken after 24 months of ibrutinib treatment. The receptors stem from a human donor with chronic lymphocytic leukemia.

The chain carries TRBV11-2 and TRBJ1-6; 7 nucleotides align to TRBD1. CDR3 length equals 12 residues. V lost 10 bases, J lost 7 bases, and 4 bases stayed unmatched. In germline, CDR1 is SGHAT, CDR2 FQNNGV. The DNA of the CDR3 is TGTGCCACCGGGACAGCCAATTCACCCCTCCACTTT. It is translated as CATGTANSPLHF.

This clone has just one count. The rearrangement uses TRBV5-1 and TRBJ2-5; 12 bases agree with TRBD2. V lost 4 bases and J lost 9; bases outside the gene matches: 10. The V gene's germline CDR1 is SGHRS and CDR2 YFSETQ. The CDR3 loop spans 15 amino acids. As DNA, the CDR3 is TGCGCCAGCAGCACCCACCCTAGCGGGAGGGATCCCCAGTACTTC. Translating gives CASSTHPSGRDPQYF.

The rearrangement joins TRBV11-3 to TRBJ2-1; the D call may be TRBD1 or TRBD2 (5 bases each). Trimming took 3 bases from V and 8 from J, leaving 14 bases between them. Germline V lookup: CDR1 SGHNT, CDR2 YENEEA. The CDR3 covers 14 residues. Written as DNA, the CDR3 is TGTGCCAGCAGCTTGCGCCGGGACCGGGATGAGCAGTTCTTC. It is translated as CASSLRRDRDEQFF.

The chain has TRBV5-1 and TRBJ1-1; D is unclear. Germline CDR1 is SGHRS and CDR2 is YFSETQ. CDR3 length: 13 residues. V shed 0 bases and J shed 1 base, with 4 bases lying between them. The CDR3 is CASSLDWNTEAFF. CDR3 coding DNA: TGCGCCAGCAGCTTGGATTGGAACACTGAAGCTTTCTTT.

The chain combines TRBV6-1 with TRBJ2-4; 8 bases agree with TRBD1. The CDR3 loop spans 16 amino acids. V dropped 2 bases and J dropped 14; count of bases not matched to a gene: 17. The V gene's germline CDR1 is MNHNS and CDR2 SASEGT. CDR3 bases: TGTGCCAGCAGTGAATGGACAGGGCCTCCCTATCAAGAGAAGTACTTC. Translated: CASSEWTGPPYQEKYF.

The rearrangement joins TRBV2 to TRBJ2-7; TRBD1 is a possible D gene (6 bases). V lost 3 bases, J lost 9 bases, and 9 bases lay in between. Per germline, CDR1 SNHLY and CDR2 FYNNEI. This CDR3 region has 11 residues. The CDR3 is CASSEQDRQYF. The DNA for the CDR3 is TGTGCCAGCAGTGAGCAGGACAGGCAGTACTTC.